Listed here are 10 T cell receptor beta chains from one sample, sequenced in a study of shared clonotypes between healthy human individuals. Measured with immunoSEQ multiplex PCR; TCRdb has only the in-frame clones, and not every one. The sample holds over 800,000 clones, around 93% seen once. Naive CD8 cells were CD45RO-negative, positively selected for CCR7, excluding terminally differentiated effector memory CD45RA+ cells. Sequenced material: naive CD8+ T cells sorted from blood. These receptors originate from a man aged 30 to 45 in good health.

A word on this clone: Other nucleotide sequences from this sample produce the same CDR3. The gene calls are TRBV5-5 and TRBJ2-7; unclear D gene. This CDR3 region has 15 residues. Germline CDR1 SGHKS, CDR2 YYEKEE (reference sequence). Deletions cut 0 bases from V and 0 bases from J, with 10 bases between. The CDR3 sequence is CASSLGQVSSYEQYF. CDR3 nucleotides: TGTGCCAGCAGCTTGGGGCAGGTGAGCTCCTACGAGCAGTACTTC. The complete variable domain, with remaining parts taken from reference TRBV5-5 and TRBJ2-7, reads DAGVTQSPTHLIKTRGQQVTLRCSPISGHKSVSWYQQVLGQGPQFIFQYYEKEERGRGNFPDRFSARQFPNYSSELNVNALLLGDSALYLCASSLGQVSSYEQYFGPGTRLTVT.

The genes are TRBV28 and TRBJ2-2; the D gene is possibly TRBD1 (6 bases). The V end was cut by 3 bases, the J end by 3 bases, with 20 bases between. The length of the CDR3 is 18 residues. Germline-derived CDR1 and CDR2 are MDHEN and SYDVKM. The CDR3 region is CASSFRGHLLLDTGELFF. The CDR3 nucleotides are TGTGCCAGCAGTTTCAGGGGCCATCTCTTACTCGACACCGGGGAGCTGTTTTTT.

The rearrangement uses TRBV4-1 and TRBJ1-1; D might be TRBD1 (5 bases). Germline V gives CDR1 MGHRA, CDR2 YSYEKL. V was pared by 4 bases and J by 2 bases, with 11 bases between. The CDR3 spans 14 residues. The CDR3 coding sequence is TGCGCCAGCAGCCCAGCGACAGTTAACACTGAAGCTTTCTTT. It yields the protein CASSPATVNTEAFF.

V is TRBV9 and J is TRBJ2-2; D call uncertain. The germline V and J ends were trimmed by 3 bases and 4 bases, with 13 bases remaining between them. The CDR3 extends over 15 amino acids. The germline CDR1 and CDR2 sequences are SGDLS and YYNGEE. In DNA form, the CDR3 reads TGTGCCAGCAGCGGCTTGTTTAATCCCACCGGGGAGCTGTTTTTT. Its protein is CASSGLFNPTGELFF.

The rearrangement links TRBV9 to TRBJ2-1, with D perhaps assigned TRBD1 or TRBD2 (5 bases each). The CDR3 totals 15 residues. V dropped 0 bases and J dropped 6 bases, with 13 bases sitting between them. Germline V CDR1 and CDR2: SGDLS, YYNGEE. Here the CDR3 reads CASSVEGTRSNEQFF. The CDR3 nucleotides read TGTGCCAGCAGCGTAGAGGGGACCCGGTCCAATGAGCAGTTCTTC.

The gene calls are TRBV6-1 and TRBJ1-5; unclear D gene. The CDR3 sequence is 10 residues long. Trimming pared 6 bases from V and 6 bases from J, leaving 3 bases between. Looked up from germline, CDR1 is MNHNS and CDR2 is SASEGT. CDR3 region: CASSGQPQHF. The CDR3 DNA reads as TGTGCCAGCAGCGGTCAGCCCCAGCATTTT.

In the case of this clone: This sample also contains other DNA sequences that code for the same CDR3. The V call is TRBV6-1, the J call TRBJ1-2; no definite D call. Trimming took 3 bases from V and 4 from J, leaving 9 bases between them. There are 13 residues in the CDR3. The germline CDR1 and CDR2 sequences are MNHNS and SASEGT. The CDR3 DNA reads as TGTGCCAGCAGTGAGTTGGGATCCTATGGCTACACCTTC. Its protein product is CASSELGSYGYTF.

The J gene is TRBJ2-3, the V gene TRBV29-1; D remains unclear. Deletions cut 7 bases from V and 7 bases from J, with 18 bases between. Per the germline V gene, CDR1 is SQVTM and CDR2 is ANQGSEA. The CDR3 covers 13 residues. The CDR3 protein is CSGIPALEYTQYF. CDR3 DNA: TGCAGCGGCATCCCCGCATTAGAGTATACGCAGTATTTT.

This clone was seen a single time. The sample contains more than one DNA sequence encoding this CDR3. The DNA for the CDR3 is TGTGCCAGCAGCGTAGGGGTGAGCTCCTACGAGCAGTACTTC. Residues: CASSVGVSSYEQYF. This chain joins TRBV9 and TRBJ2-7; D is uncertain. Germline V lookup: CDR1 SGDLS, CDR2 YYNGEE. The CDR3 is 14 amino acids. The ends were cut back, 0 bases at V and 0 bases at J, with 7 bases in the middle. The full variable domain, completed using reference TRBV9 and TRBJ2-7, is DSGVTQTPKHLITATGQRVTLRCSPRSGDLSVYWYQQSLDQGLQFLIQYYNGEERAKGNILERFSAQQFPDLHSELNLSSLELGDSALYFCASSVGVSSYEQYFGPGTRLTVT.

Here the CDR3 reads CASSSQGPYEQYF. In DNA form, the CDR3 reads TGTGCCAGCAGCTCTCAGGGACCCTACGAGCAGTACTTC. This chain joins TRBV9 and TRBJ2-7; perhaps D is TRBD1 or TRBD2 (5 bases each). The CDR3 loop spans 13 amino acids. Germline-derived CDR1 and CDR2 are SGDLS and YYNGEE. Trimming left V 4 bases short and J 2 bases short, with 10 bases between.